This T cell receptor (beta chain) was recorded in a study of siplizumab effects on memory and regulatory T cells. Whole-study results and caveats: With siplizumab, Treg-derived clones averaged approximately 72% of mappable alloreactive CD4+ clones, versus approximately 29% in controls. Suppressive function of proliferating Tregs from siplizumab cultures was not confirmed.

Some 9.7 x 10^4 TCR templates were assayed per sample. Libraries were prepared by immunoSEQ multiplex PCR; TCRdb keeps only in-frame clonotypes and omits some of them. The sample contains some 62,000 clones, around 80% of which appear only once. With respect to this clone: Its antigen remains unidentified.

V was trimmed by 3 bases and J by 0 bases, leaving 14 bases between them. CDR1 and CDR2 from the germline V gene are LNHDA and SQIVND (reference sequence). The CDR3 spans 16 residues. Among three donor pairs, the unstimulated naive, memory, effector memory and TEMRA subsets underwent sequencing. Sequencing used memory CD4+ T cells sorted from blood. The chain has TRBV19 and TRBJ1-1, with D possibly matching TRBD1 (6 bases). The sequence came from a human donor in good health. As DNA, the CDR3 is TGTGCCAGTAGTATGGGGGTTGGGGACATGAACACTGAAGCTTTCTTT. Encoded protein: CASSMGVGDMNTEAFF.